Following are 15 T cell receptor beta chains from one sample sequenced in a study of identifying expanded T cells in peripheral blood. Sequencing was performed with immunoSEQ multiplex PCR; in TCRdb, only in-frame clones are kept and a portion is missing. The profile covers around 100,000 clones, with about 89% appearing a single time and less than 20% taken by the ten largest. Material: blood. The receptors derive from a person aged 18-70 years in good health.

The CDR3 loop is CASSFYQGGSYTF. Written as DNA, the CDR3 is TGTGCCAGCAGCTTTTATCAGGGAGGCAGCTACACCTTC. This chain uses TRBV7-2 with TRBJ1-2, with D perhaps matching TRBD1 (5 bases). CDR1 SGHTA and CDR2 FQGNSA come from the germline V gene. Trimming removed 3 bases from V and 9 bases from J, with 14 bases in between. This CDR3 region has 13 residues.

The rearrangement joins TRBV4-2 to TRBJ1-4; 8 nucleotides agree with TRBD1. J lost 7 bases, V lost 3 bases, and 4 bases had no gene match. From germline, CDR1 is LGHNA and CDR2 YNFKEQ. This CDR3 spans 14 amino acids. CDR3 sequence: CASSHGDRGEKLFF. For the CDR3, the DNA is TGTGCCAGCAGCCATGGCGACAGGGGTGAAAAACTGTTTTTT.

This clone was counted between two and nine times. The rearrangement links TRBV29-1 to TRBJ2-3; D might be TRBD1 or TRBD2, each matching 6 bases. Trimming cost V 3 bases and J 3 bases, with 10 bases left between them. The CDR3 is 13 residues long. CDR1 SQVTM and CDR2 ANQGSEA come from the germline V gene. The CDR3 loop reads CSVDRGGTDTQYF. The CDR3 DNA reads as TGCAGCGTTGACAGGGGAGGAACAGATACGCAGTATTTT.

Comment on this clone: The sample holds other DNA sequences that translate to the same CDR3. The CDR3 here is CASSPRGGTDTQYF. The CDR3 DNA reads as TGTGCCAGCAGTCCCAGGGGGGGCACAGATACGCAGTATTTT. This chain connects TRBV25-1 to TRBJ2-3, with a tentative D call TRBD1 (7 bases). Germline CDR1 MGHDK, CDR2 SYGVNS. There are 14 residues in the CDR3. Between the trimmed V and J ends, which lost 5 bases and 1 base, there was a span of 10 bases.

The V call is TRBV27, the J call TRBJ1-1; TRBD1 is a possible D gene (5 bases). Trimming took 2 bases from V and 6 from J, leaving 16 bases between them. The CDR3 length is 15 residues. The germline V gene encodes CDR1 MNHEY and CDR2 SMNVEV (reference sequence). CDR3 amino acids: CASSLQGFEGAEAFF. CDR3 DNA: TGTGCCAGCAGTTTACAGGGTTTTGAGGGTGCTGAAGCTTTCTTT.

The gene calls are TRBV4-1 and TRBJ2-3; D tentatively reads TRBD1 or TRBD2 (5 bases each). V gave up 0 bases and J gave up 1 base, with 20 bases separating them. Germline V lookup: CDR1 MGHRA, CDR2 YSYEKL. The CDR3 runs to 19 residues. CDR3 amino acids: CASSQDGTMGLHRTDTQYF. The DNA for the CDR3 is TGCGCCAGCAGCCAAGATGGGACCATGGGGCTCCACCGCACAGATACGCAGTATTTT.

This clone has ten or more counts. The J gene is TRBJ1-5, the V gene TRBV4-2; D may be TRBD1 (6 bases). V was clipped by 8 bases and J by 6 bases, with 11 bases between them. Germline values: CDR1 LGHNA, CDR2 YNFKEQ. This CDR3 has 12 residues. The CDR3: CASGVQGQPQHF. CDR3 nucleotide sequence: TGTGCCAGCGGGGTACAGGGTCAGCCCCAGCATTTT.

The count of this clone is one. This chain joins TRBV19 and TRBJ2-2; TRBD2 aligns across 10 bases. With 2 bases clipped from V and 2 bases from J, the junction kept 2 bases outside the gene matches. The CDR3 spans 16 residues. CDR1 is LNHDA, CDR2 SQIVND, per germline (reference sequence). The CDR3 loop reads CASSIPSGRNTGELFF. The CDR3 bases are TGTGCCAGTAGTATACCTAGCGGGAGAAACACCGGGGAGCTGTTTTTT. The full variable domain, with the rest looked up from reference TRBV19 and TRBJ2-2, is DGGITQSPKYLFRKEGQNVTLSCEQNLNHDAMYWYRQDPGQGLRLIYYSQIVNDFQKGDIAEGYSVSREKKESFPLTVTSAQKNPTAFYLCASSIPSGRNTGELFFGEGSRLTVL.

The J gene is TRBJ1-1, the V gene TRBV4-2; the D gene is possibly TRBD1 (5 bases). Germline values: CDR1 LGHNA, CDR2 YNFKEQ. V lost 5 bases to trimming and J lost 0 bases, with 13 bases between them. The CDR3 consists of 15 residues. The CDR3 here is CASSLGLGLNTEAFF. CDR3 coding DNA: TGTGCCAGCAGCTTGGGGCTTGGGTTGAACACTGAAGCTTTCTTT.

Only one count was recorded for this clone. CDR3 nucleotide sequence: TGTGCCAGCAGCCCACCGGGGTTGAGAAATGAGCAGTTCTTC. Residues: CASSPPGLRNEQFF. The chain carries TRBV7-2 and TRBJ2-1; a weak D match, TRBD2 (5 bases). V gave up 5 bases and J gave up 7 bases, with 15 bases separating them. Germline loops: CDR1 SGHTA, CDR2 FQGNSA. This CDR3 contains 14 residues.

The CDR3: CASSLTAAYEQYF. The CDR3 DNA reads as TGTGCCAGCAGCTTGACAGCGGCCTACGAGCAGTACTTC. The chain employs TRBV7-6 and TRBJ2-7; either TRBD1 or TRBD2 may supply D (5 bases each). Germline V CDR1 and CDR2: SGHVS, FNYEAQ. This CDR3 region has 13 residues. Trimming left V 3 bases short and J 2 bases short, with 8 bases between.

The chain is built from TRBV5-1 and TRBJ2-6; maybe TRBD1 (6 bases). This CDR3 region has 16 residues. Trimming pared 4 bases from V and 1 base from J, leaving 12 bases between. Per the germline V gene, CDR1 is SGHRS and CDR2 is YFSETQ. CDR3 DNA: TGCGCCAGCAGCGGGGGCGACCAATCTGGGGCCAACGTCCTGACTTTC. It codes for CASSGGDQSGANVLTF.

The V and J genes are TRBV4-1 and TRBJ1-2; 7 bases match TRBD1. The trim removed 3 bases at V and 1 base at J, leaving 2 bases unmatched. Germline CDR1 MGHRA, CDR2 YSYEKL. This CDR3 comprises 14 residues. DNA for the CDR3: TGCGCCAGCAGCCAGGACAGGATTAACTATGGCTACACCTTC. It translates to CASSQDRINYGYTF.

The CDR3 sequence: CASSLRGGGDSPLHF. For the CDR3, the DNA is TGCGCCAGCAGTCTTCGAGGGGGGGGAGATTCACCCCTCCACTTT. The chain carries TRBV23-1 and TRBJ1-6; D might be TRBD1 (6 bases). TRBV23-1 is an open reading frame, and its role is uncertain. The V gene lost 4 bases and the J gene lost 8 bases, with 15 bases spanning the gap. The CDR3 is 15 residues long.

The V call is TRBV2, the J call TRBJ1-4; possible D gene TRBD1, 5 bases. The germline gives CDR1 SNHLY, CDR2 FYNNEI. The CDR3 loop spans 15 amino acids. Trimming took off 6 bases at V and 3 bases at J, with 14 bases between the two ends. DNA for the CDR3: TGTGCCAGCAGCAGGGTCGATACAGCTAATGAAAAACTGTTTTTT. Amino acid sequence: CASSRVDTANEKLFF.